This entry describes one T cell receptor (beta chain). Its antigen is as yet unknown. The sample comes from a study of cytomegalovirus exposure and HLA in healthy donors. The study, taken as a whole, reports: Reports credit the classifier with highly specific, highly sensitive diagnosis of cytomegalovirus status.

Deletions cut 0 bases from V and 11 bases from J, with 10 bases between. Germline V gene lookup returns CDR1 LNHNV and CDR2 YYDKDF (reference sequence). The CDR3 runs to 12 residues. Method: immunoSEQ multiplex PCR; TCRdb's copy keeps in-frame clones and lacks some. Here the sample spans more than 200,000 clones, about 90% being singletons. The V call is TRBV15, the J call TRBJ1-1, with D unresolved. The sample consisted of PBMCs. The TCR sequence derives from a man between 18 and 35 years old in good health and CMV-seropositive. CDR3 protein: CATSRDNSRAFF. The CDR3 DNA sequence: TGTGCCACCAGCAGAGACAACTCTAGGGCTTTCTTT.